This T cell receptor (beta chain) was identified in a study of a mutant IDH1 vaccine in newly diagnosed glioma. Study overall: Onset of vaccination occurred 4-6 weeks following radiotherapy alone, or with temozolomide cycles. At week 35 came visit V12, and visit V13 followed at week 47.

Germline lookup yields CDR1 MNHNY and CDR2 SVGAGI (reference sequence). V lost 2 bases and J lost 5, with 13 bases in between. CDR3 length: 15 amino acids. Concerning this clone: The antigen is not known.

Time point: week 35, safety follow-up. A 20-mer mutant IDH1 peptide at 300 ug was injected subcutaneously with topical imiquimod. Only in-frame clones appear in the TCRdb table, and some are missing; sequencing was by immunoSEQ multiplex PCR. The sample contains about 45,000 clones, roughly 92% of which appear only once. This receptor was identified in a man aged 45 to 65 with glioma. The specimen was PBMCs, collected from a glioma patient whose treatment included an IDH1 peptide vaccine. The chain employs TRBV6-6 and TRBJ2-1, with D possibly being TRBD2 (6 bases). CDR3: CASSYRGETHNEQFF. The CDR3 coding sequence is TGTGCCAGCAGTTACCGCGGGGAGACACACAATGAGCAGTTCTTC.